A single sample is the source of the 24 T cell receptor beta chains below, sequenced in a study of T cell repertoires in cytomegalovirus infection. From the reads, TCRdb called clonotypes with MiXCR, one entry per CDR3 protein. The data hold about 160,000 distinct CDR3 sequences, with 17% observed a single time. The sample was CD8+ T cells from PBMCs. These receptors were collected from a human donor in good health (CMV status not recorded). Some clones in this sample may be carry-over from other donors' samples.

The chain joins TRBV20-1 to TRBJ2-1; 9 nucleotides line up with TRBD2. The CDR3 has 17 amino acids. Germline-derived CDR1 and CDR2 are DFQATT and SNEGSKA (reference sequence). V dropped 6 bases and J dropped 3; count of bases not matched to a gene: 15. CDR3 DNA: TGCAGTGCCCTACCCGAGCTAGCGGGGAGGGTCTACAATGAGCAGTTCTTC. It translates to CSALPELAGRVYNEQFF.

The chain is built from TRBV28 and TRBJ2-7; unclear D gene. From germline, CDR1 is MDHEN and CDR2 SYDVKM. The V end was cut by 6 bases, the J end by 1 base, with 10 bases between. The CDR3 contains 13 residues. The CDR3 sequence is CASSLHRSYEQYF. The CDR3 bases are TGTGCCAGCAGCCTACACCGTTCCTACGAGCAGTACTTC.

The gene calls are TRBV19 and TRBJ2-1, with D maybe TRBD2 (6 bases). V was pared by 3 bases and J by 2 bases, with 11 bases between. In germline, CDR1 is LNHDA, CDR2 SQIVND (reference sequence). This CDR3 is built from 15 residues. As DNA, the CDR3 is TGTGCCAGTAGTATTCGGCGGGACCCCTACAATGAGCAGTTCTTC. This sequence encodes CASSIRRDPYNEQFF.

Only a few counts were recorded for this clonotype. The chain couples TRBV7-2 to TRBJ2-7; 9 bases line up with TRBD2. CDR1 is SGHTA, CDR2 FQGNSA, per germline. The V segment lost 5 bases and the J segment 2 bases; nucleotides outside the gene matches: 4. The CDR3 totals 14 residues. The CDR3 DNA reads TGTGCCAGCAGCACGACTAGCGGAACCTACGAGCAGTACTTC. Amino acids: CASSTTSGTYEQYF.

The rearrangement uses TRBV7-6 and TRBJ2-2, with a possible D match to TRBD1 (5 bases). The ends were cut back, 5 bases at V and 2 bases at J, with 12 bases in the middle. Germline V gene data show CDR1 as SGHVS and CDR2 as FNYEAQ. There are 15 residues in the CDR3. CDR3 bases: TGTGCCAGCAGCCGTGACAGATACAACACCGGGGAGCTGTTTTTT. It translates to CASSRDRYNTGELFF.

This clonotype was counted between two and nine times. The V and J genes are TRBV28 and TRBJ2-3; D is unresolved. CDR1 is MDHEN and CDR2 is SYDVKM in the germline V gene. This CDR3 has 16 amino acids. V lost 3 bases and J 1 base, leaving 14 bases between the germline ends. CDR3 sequence (DNA): TGTGCCAGCAGTTTTGGTCGTAGAGAGCGCACAGATACGCAGTATTTT. Encoded protein: CASSFGRRERTDTQYF.

This clonotype was recorded a few times. The J gene is TRBJ1-1, the V gene TRBV7-9, with a weak D call TRBD1 (6 bases). The germline CDR1 and CDR2 sequences are SEHNR and FQNEAQ (reference sequence). CDR3 size: 14 residues. V was clipped by 3 bases and J by 3 bases, with 11 bases between them. The CDR3, as DNA: TGTGCCAGCAGCTTTCCAGGGGAGGACACTGAAGCTTTCTTT. It yields the protein CASSFPGEDTEAFF.

This clonotype has a handful of counts. This chain joins TRBV7-3 and TRBJ1-1; 10 positions match TRBD1. The CDR3 spans 17 residues. Per germline, CDR1 SGHTA and CDR2 FQGTGA. J gave up 6 bases and V 4 bases, and 14 bases lay outside the gene matches. CDR3 DNA sequence: TGTGCCAGCAGCTCACCGGGACAGGGGAGCGATGTATCTGAAGCTTTCTTT. Protein product: CASSSPGQGSDVSEAFF.

This clonotype was recorded at least ten times. The gene calls are TRBV20-1 and TRBJ2-7, with TRBD2 matching over 7 bases. Germline-derived CDR1 and CDR2 are DFQATT and SNEGSKA (reference sequence). The CDR3 is 12 amino acids. With 7 bases clipped from V and 2 bases from J, the junction kept 5 bases outside the gene matches. CDR3 loop: CSVAGEAYEQYF. CDR3 nucleotide sequence: TGCAGTGTCGCGGGGGAGGCCTACGAGCAGTACTTC.

The table lists this clonotype with a few counts. The chain employs TRBV10-3 and TRBJ2-2; no reliable D call. This CDR3 region has 15 residues. V lost 1 base, J lost 1 base, and 7 bases lay in between. Germline loops: CDR1 ENHRY, CDR2 SYGVKD. CDR3 DNA sequence: TGTGCCATCAGTGAGTTTGCGGAGAACACCGGGGAGCTGTTTTTT. Translating it yields CAISEFAENTGELFF.

This chain joins TRBV14 and TRBJ2-1; 9 bases are a match to TRBD1. The CDR3 is made up of 17 amino acids. Losses at the gene ends were 0 bases for V and 5 bases for J; bases not matched to a gene: 8. CDR1 SGHDN and CDR2 FVKESK come from the germline V gene. The chain's CDR3 is CASSQDRGTGLHNEQFF. CDR3 coding DNA: TGTGCCAGCAGCCAAGATCGGGGGACAGGGTTACACAATGAGCAGTTCTTC.

This clonotype has only a few counts. The chain combines TRBV20-1 with TRBJ2-7, with a possible D match to TRBD2 (5 bases). The germline V and J ends were trimmed by 4 bases and 3 bases, with 13 bases remaining between them. The CDR3 is 13 residues long. CDR1 is DFQATT and CDR2 is SNEGSKA in the germline V gene (reference sequence). CDR3 protein: CSAMSRARYEQYF. The CDR3 DNA follows: TGCAGTGCTATGTCGAGGGCCCGCTACGAGCAGTACTTC.

The rearrangement links TRBV28 to TRBJ2-2; 7 bases are a match to TRBD2. The CDR3 is 15 residues long. V was pared by 11 bases and J by 5 bases, with 14 bases of the junction left unmatched. The germline gives CDR1 MDHEN, CDR2 SYDVKM. CDR3 region: CAAAGREIDTGELFF. The CDR3 DNA reads TGTGCCGCAGCGGGGCGGGAGATTGATACCGGGGAGCTGTTTTTT.

This clonotype was seen only a few times. This chain uses TRBV7-9 with TRBJ1-1, with D unresolved. The CDR3 is 10 amino acids. Germline CDR1 and CDR2: SEHNR and FQNEAQ (reference sequence). V lost 3 bases and J lost 5, with 1 base in between. CDR3 coding DNA: TGTGCCAGCAGCTTGACTGAAGCTTTCTTT. Protein sequence: CASSLTEAFF.

This clonotype turned up a few times. The chain is built from TRBV7-8 and TRBJ2-2; no reliable D call. The CDR3 totals 14 residues. The germline gives CDR1 SGHVS, CDR2 FQNEAQ. V was pared by 7 bases and J by 1 base, with 10 bases between. The CDR3 spells CASTILLNTGELFF. The CDR3 coding sequence is TGTGCCAGCACCATCTTACTGAACACCGGGGAGCTGTTTTTT.

CDR3 DNA sequence: TGTGCCAGCAGCCCGCTTACGAATGGGGGCTACGAGCAGTACTTC. This sequence encodes CASSPLTNGGYEQYF. This chain uses TRBV7-2 with TRBJ2-7, with D perhaps matching TRBD1 or TRBD2 (5 bases each). Trimming stripped 5 bases from V and 3 bases from J, with 17 bases between. Germline lookup yields CDR1 SGHTA and CDR2 FQGNSA. The CDR3 consists of 15 residues. Filled out from reference TRBV7-2 and TRBJ2-7, the complete variable domain reads GAGVSQSPSNKVTEKGKDVELRCDPISGHTALYWYRQSLGQGLEFLIYFQGNSAPDKSGLPSDRFSAERTGGSVSTLTIQRTQQEDSAVYLCASSPLTNGGYEQYFGPGTRLTVT.

This clonotype was seen ten or more times. The rearrangement links TRBV28 to TRBJ2-1; possibly TRBD2 for D (6 bases). V was trimmed by 6 bases and J by 2 bases, leaving 17 bases between them. Looked up from germline, CDR1 is MDHEN and CDR2 is SYDVKM. The CDR3 is made up of 16 amino acids. CDR3 sequence (DNA): TGTGCCAGCAGCCCCCCGGAGGGCCTACCCTACAATGAGCAGTTCTTC. It specifies CASSPPEGLPYNEQFF.

This clonotype was seen only a few times. CDR3 protein: CASSNRDRGVEAFF. CDR3 DNA sequence: TGTGCCAGTAGTAACCGGGACAGGGGGGTTGAAGCTTTCTTT. V gene TRBV19 combines with J gene TRBJ1-1; 11 bases line up with TRBD1. CDR1 LNHDA and CDR2 SQIVND come from the germline V gene (reference sequence). The CDR3 has 14 residues. The V gene end was trimmed by 4 bases and the J gene end by 7 bases; junction bases not matched to a gene: 5.

The chain carries TRBV7-2 and TRBJ2-1; tentative D call: TRBD2 (6 bases). The germline CDR1 and CDR2 sequences are SGHTA and FQGNSA. The CDR3 runs 14 residues. The V end was cut by 5 bases, the J end by 8 bases, with 16 bases between. The CDR3 nucleotides are TGTGCCAGCAGCCTTGGATACGGGGGAGATGAGCAGTTCTTC. Its translation is CASSLGYGGDEQFF.

The chain recombines TRBV7-2 with TRBJ2-2, with no clear D. Germline values: CDR1 SGHTA, CDR2 FQGNSA. This CDR3 comprises 17 residues. V lost 1 base, J lost 3 bases, and 15 bases lay in between. Written as DNA, the CDR3 is TGTGCCAGCAGCTTAGTTCTGCGACTCTTCGACACCGGGGAGCTGTTTTTT. Amino acids: CASSLVLRLFDTGELFF.

This clonotype turned up a few times. The J gene is TRBJ2-3, the V gene TRBV7-2; weak D call: TRBD2 (5 bases). Deletions cut 5 bases from V and 2 bases from J, with 20 bases between. In germline, CDR1 is SGHTA, CDR2 FQGNSA. The CDR3 sequence is 17 residues long. The CDR3 loop reads CASSQPAALRVTDTQYF. Written as DNA, the CDR3 is TGTGCCAGCAGCCAGCCAGCGGCCCTGAGGGTCACAGATACGCAGTATTTT.

Turning to this clonotype: A read error may produce the germline difference seen at one junction end. V gene TRBV14 combines with J gene TRBJ2-1; no clear D gene. Germline V gene lookup returns CDR1 SGHDN and CDR2 FVKESK. CDR3 size: 12 residues. CDR3 in DNA: TGTGCCAGCAGCCAAGATCGCCTAGTTAGGAACTTC. It is translated as CASSQDRLVRNF.

The chain is built from TRBV28 and TRBJ2-7; 10 bases match TRBD2. CDR1 and CDR2 (germline): MDHEN, SYDVKM. With V trimmed by 6 bases and J by 3 bases, 11 bases remained unmatched. This CDR3 contains 16 residues. CDR3: CASRRVAGGARYEQYF. The CDR3 DNA sequence: TGTGCCAGCAGAAGGGTAGCGGGAGGCGCCCGCTACGAGCAGTACTTC.

This clonotype was counted ten times or more. CDR3 sequence: CATTTGGSPLHF. The CDR3 nucleotides are TGTGCCACTACCACCGGGGGTTCACCCCTCCACTTT. The chain uses TRBV28 and TRBJ1-6; D perhaps matches TRBD1 (5 bases). The CDR3 consists of 12 residues. Germline CDR1 is MDHEN and CDR2 is SYDVKM. The ends were cut back, 10 bases at V and 9 bases at J, with 13 bases in the middle.